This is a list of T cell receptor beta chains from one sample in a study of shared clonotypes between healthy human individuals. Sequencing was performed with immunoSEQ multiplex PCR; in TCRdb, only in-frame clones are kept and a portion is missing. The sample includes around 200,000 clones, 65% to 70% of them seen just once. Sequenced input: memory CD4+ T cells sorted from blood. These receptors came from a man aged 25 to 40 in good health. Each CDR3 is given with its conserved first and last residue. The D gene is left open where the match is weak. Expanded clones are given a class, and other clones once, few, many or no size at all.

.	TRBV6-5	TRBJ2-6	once	TGTGCCAGCAGCATAAACCCAGACAGCACCAACGTCCTGACTTTC	CASSINPDSTNVLTF
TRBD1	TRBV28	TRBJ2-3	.	TGTGCCAGCTGGACAGGGGGCTCGGATACGCAGTATTTT	CASWTGGSDTQYF
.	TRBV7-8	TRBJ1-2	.	TGTGCCAGCACCCCGTCGAGGGAAGATGGCTACACCTTC	CASTPSREDGYTF
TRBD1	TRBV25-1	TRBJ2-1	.	TGTGCCAGCGTGGAACCGGGACAGGGGGCGGGTGAGCAGTTCTTC	CASVEPGQGAGEQFF
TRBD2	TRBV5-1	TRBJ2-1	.	TGCGCCAGCAGCTTTTTAGCGGGAGTCTACAATGAGCAGTTCTTC	CASSFLAGVYNEQFF
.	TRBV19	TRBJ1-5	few	TGTGCCAGTAGTATGGAAGGGGTTAGGAGCAATCAGCCCCAGCATTTT	CASSMEGVRSNQPQHF
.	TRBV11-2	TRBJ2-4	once	TGTGCCAGCAGCTACGGGGCGCAGCAGTACTTC	CASSYGAQQYF
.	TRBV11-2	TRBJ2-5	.	TGTGCCAGCAGCTTATCCTGGCAAGAGACCCAGTACTTC	CASSLSWQETQYF
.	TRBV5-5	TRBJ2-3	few	TGTGCCAGCAGCTTGACAGGGAGAGTGAGCACAGATACGCAGTATTTT	CASSLTGRVSTDTQYF
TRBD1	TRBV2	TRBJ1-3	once	TGTGCCAGCAGTTCCAGGGGGCAGGGCTCTGGAAACACCATATATTTT	CASSSRGQGSGNTIYF
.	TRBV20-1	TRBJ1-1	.	TGCAGTGGACGGTGGAACACTGAAGCTTTCTTT	CSGRWNTEAFF
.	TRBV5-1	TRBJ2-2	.	TGCGCCAGCAGTTCCGGGACAACGAACACCGGGGAGCTGTTTTTT	CASSSGTTNTGELFF
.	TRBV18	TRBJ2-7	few	TGTGCCAGCTCACCAGGGGCCTACGAGCAGTACTTC	CASSPGAYEQYF
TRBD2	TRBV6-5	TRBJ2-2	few	TGTGCCAGCAGTTACTTGACTAGCGGGAGGCCCGGGGAGCTGTTTTTT	CASSYLTSGRPGELFF
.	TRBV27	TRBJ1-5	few	TGTGCCAGCAGTCTCAGGTTAAGGAATCAGCCCCAGCATTTT	CASSLRLRNQPQHF
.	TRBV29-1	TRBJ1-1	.	TGCAGCGCAGTCAACACTGAAGCTTTCTTT	CSAVNTEAFF
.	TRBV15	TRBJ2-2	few	TGTGCCACCAGCCCGCGGAGGATCGGGGAGCTGTTTTTT	CATSPRRIGELFF
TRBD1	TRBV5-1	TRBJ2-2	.	TGCGCCAGCAGATACCGGGACAGAGCGAACACCGGGGAGCTGTTTTTT	CASRYRDRANTGELFF
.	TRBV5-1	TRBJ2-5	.	TGCGCCAGCGCTACCACGGCGTCAAGGGAGACCCAGTACTTC	CASATTASRETQYF
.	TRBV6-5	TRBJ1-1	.	TGTGCCAGCAACGAAAAGGGGGGATCTGAAGCTTTCTTT	CASNEKGGSEAFF
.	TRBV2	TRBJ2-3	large	TGTGCCACCTCCCCCGGTCTAGACACAGATACGCAGTATTTT	CATSPGLDTDTQYF
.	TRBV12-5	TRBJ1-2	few	TGTGCTAGTGGTCCCCCCACGGGTAACTATGGCTACACCTTC	CASGPPTGNYGYTF
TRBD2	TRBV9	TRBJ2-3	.	TGTGCCAGCAGCGTAGTAGCGGGAGGGCCTGGAAGAACAGATACGCAGTATTTT	CASSVVAGGPGRTDTQYF
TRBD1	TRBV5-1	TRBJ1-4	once	TGCGCCAGCAGCTCTTCTACGGGACAGGCGGTTCAAAAAAATGAAAAACTGTTTTTT	CASSSSTGQAVQKNEKLFF
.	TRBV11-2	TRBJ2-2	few	TGTGCCAGCAGAAACCTCAGGGGGAGGACCACCGGGGAGCTGTTTTTT	CASRNLRGRTTGELFF
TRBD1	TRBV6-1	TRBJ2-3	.	TGTGCCAGCAGTGCGACAGGGGGTGGAACAGATACGCAGTATTTT	CASSATGGGTDTQYF
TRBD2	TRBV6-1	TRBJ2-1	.	TGTGCCAGCAGTGAATTCTCTAGCGGGGTCTACAATGAGCAGTTCTTC	CASSEFSSGVYNEQFF
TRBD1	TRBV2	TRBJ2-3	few	TGTGCCAGCAGTCAAAGGACAGGAGCAACAGATACGCAGTATTTT	CASSQRTGATDTQYF
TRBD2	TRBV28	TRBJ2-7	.	TGTGCCAGCAGGGTAGCGGGGGGGAGCTCCTACGAGCAGTACTTC	CASRVAGGSSYEQYF
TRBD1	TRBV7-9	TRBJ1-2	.	TGTGCCAGCAGCTCGGGGACAGGGTCGGACTATGGCTACACCTTC	CASSSGTGSDYGYTF
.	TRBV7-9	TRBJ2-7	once	TGTGCCAGCAGCGACTCCTACGAGCAGTACTTC	CASSDSYEQYF
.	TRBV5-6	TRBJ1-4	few	TGTGCCAGCAGCTCCGGCGCCCGACACATCGTCGAAAAACTGTTTTTT	CASSSGARHIVEKLFF
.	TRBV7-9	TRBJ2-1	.	TGTGCCAGCAGCTTATTTCTGGGGGGCGAGCAGTTCTTC	CASSLFLGGEQFF
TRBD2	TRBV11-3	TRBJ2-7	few	TGTGCCAGCAGCCCCGGAGCGGGAGCGAGGGAGCAGTACTTC	CASSPGAGAREQYF
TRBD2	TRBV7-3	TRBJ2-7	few	TGTGCCAGCAGCTTTGGCGCGGGAGGGCAATACGAGCAGTACTTC	CASSFGAGGQYEQYF
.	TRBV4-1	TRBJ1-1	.	TGCGCCAGCAGCCAAGATAGGGGCCAAGGGAGGGCTTTCTTT	CASSQDRGQGRAFF
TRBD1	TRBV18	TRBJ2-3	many	TGTGCCAGCTCACCAAGACAGGGGTCAGGAGATACGCAGTATTTT	CASSPRQGSGDTQYF
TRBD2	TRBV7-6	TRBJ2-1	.	TGTGCCAGCAGCCCTGGACTAGCGGTATCCTACAATGAGCAGTTCTTC	CASSPGLAVSYNEQFF
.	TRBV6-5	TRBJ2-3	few	TGTGCCAGCAGTTACTCGAGCGCCGGAGATACGCAGTATTTT	CASSYSSAGDTQYF
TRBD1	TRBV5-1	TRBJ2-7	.	TGCGCCAGCAGCACCACAGGGGAGTTCTACGAGCAGTACTTC	CASSTTGEFYEQYF
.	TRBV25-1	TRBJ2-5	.	TGTGCCAGCAGTGACAACGGGGAGTTTTCCACCCAGTACTTC	CASSDNGEFSTQYF
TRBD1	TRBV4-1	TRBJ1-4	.	TGCGCCAGCAGCCAAGGAACAGGGGCTGAAAAACTGTTTTTT	CASSQGTGAEKLFF
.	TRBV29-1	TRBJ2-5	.	TGCAGCGTTGCCCAGGGCAGGCAAGAGACCCAGTACTTC	CSVAQGRQETQYF
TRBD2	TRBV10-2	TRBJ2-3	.	TGCGCCAGCCATACGACGGTAGGGGAGGGGAGCACAGATACGCAGTATTTT	CASHTTVGEGSTDTQYF
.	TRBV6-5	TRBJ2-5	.	TGTGCCAGCAGCCCGGTAGGACGGGCTCAAGAGACCCAGTACTTC	CASSPVGRAQETQYF
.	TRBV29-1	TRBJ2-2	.	TGCAGCGCTCAGGACAGGGGACTAGGTCGCACCGGGGAGCTGTTTTTT	CSAQDRGLGRTGELFF
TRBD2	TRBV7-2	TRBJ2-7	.	TGTGCCACCCGGCTAGCGGGAATGTACGAGCAGTACTTC	CATRLAGMYEQYF
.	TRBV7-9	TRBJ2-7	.	TGTGCCAGCAGTAAGAGACAGGATCCCTACGAGCAGTACTTC	CASSKRQDPYEQYF
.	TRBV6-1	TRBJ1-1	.	TGTGCCAGCAGAGTACAGGGGAACACTGAAGCTTTCTTT	CASRVQGNTEAFF
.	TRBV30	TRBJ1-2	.	TGTGCCTGGAGTCCACGGGCTGGCTACACCTTC	CAWSPRAGYTF
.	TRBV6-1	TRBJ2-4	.	TGTGCCAGCCGGCAAGGACAGAAAAACATTCAGTACTTC	CASRQGQKNIQYF
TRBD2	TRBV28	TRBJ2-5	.	TGTGCCAGCAAAAAACCGGGACTAGCGGGAGGGGGCCGCCAAGAGACCCAGTACTTC	CASKKPGLAGGGRQETQYF